The rows below give T cell receptor beta chains drawn from one sample of a study of blood T cells in healthy people across ages. Using its own MiXCR run on the 5' RACE reads, TCRdb lists one record per CDR3 protein. This table holds 1,300,000 or so distinct CDR3 sequences, around 59% found once. Sequencing was carried out using blood. The source is a man between 18 and 35 years old in good health. Both conserved end residues are part of each CDR3. The D gene is left open where the match is weak. The size entry is marked missing in some rows and otherwise reads once, few, many or a size class.

V: TRBV7-9; J: TRBJ1-2; D: TRBD1; size: .; CDR3: CASSVRDRGGYGYTF; DNA: TGTGCCAGCAGCGTCCGGGACAGGGGTGGCTATGGCTACACCTTC
V: TRBV5-1; J: TRBJ2-1; D: .; size: few; CDR3: CASSLDTGSLDEQFF; DNA: TGCGCCAGCAGCTTGGATACAGGGTCCCTGGATGAGCAGTTCTTC
V: TRBV13; J: TRBJ2-2; D: TRBD2; size: .; CDR3: CASSSGLAGPTGELFF; DNA: TGTGCCAGCAGCTCGGGACTAGCGGGTCCCACCGGGGAGCTGTTTTTT
V: TRBV9; J: TRBJ1-5; D: .; size: few; CDR3: CASSVGGSSNQPQHF; DNA: TGTGCCAGCAGCGTGGGGGGGAGCAGCAATCAGCCCCAGCATTTT
V: TRBV20-1; J: TRBJ2-5; D: .; size: .; CDR3: CSAIRLGWETQYF; DNA: TGCAGTGCTATCCGACTAGGTTGGGAGACCCAGTACTTC
V: TRBV29-1; J: TRBJ2-5; D: TRBD2; size: .; CDR3: CSVLASGGNQETQYF; DNA: TGCAGCGTCCTAGCTAGCGGAGGTAACCAAGAGACCCAGTACTTC
V: TRBV20-1; J: TRBJ2-1; D: .; size: .; CDR3: CSADPGSGNEQFF; DNA: TGCAGTGCTGACCCCGGTTCCGGGAATGAGCAGTTCTTC
V: TRBV2; J: TRBJ2-2; D: TRBD2; size: .; CDR3: CASRKTSGNTGELFF; DNA: TGTGCCAGCAGGAAAACTAGCGGAAACACCGGGGAGCTGTTTTTT
V: TRBV28; J: TRBJ2-7; D: .; size: few; CDR3: CASSFGFDGRDEQYF; DNA: TGTGCCAGCAGCTTCGGATTTGACGGAAGGGACGAGCAGTACTTC
V: TRBV4-1; J: TRBJ2-5; D: .; size: few; CDR3: CASSQTGTVQETQYF; DNA: TGCGCCAGCAGCCAGACGGGGACGGTTCAAGAGACCCAGTACTTC
V: TRBV2; J: TRBJ2-1; D: TRBD2; size: .; CDR3: CASSEKVGPGLALYNEQFF; DNA: TGTGCCAGCAGTGAAAAAGTGGGGCCGGGACTAGCTCTCTACAATGAGCAGTTCTTC
V: TRBV27; J: TRBJ2-7; D: .; size: .; CDR3: CASSPGIRGDEQYF; DNA: TGTGCCAGCAGTCCAGGGATTAGGGGAGACGAGCAGTACTTC
V: TRBV15; J: TRBJ2-1; D: .; size: .; CDR3: CASLGLGDNEQFF; DNA: TGTGCCAGTCTGGGTTTGGGGGACAATGAGCAGTTCTTC
V: TRBV20-1; J: TRBJ2-1; D: TRBD1; size: .; CDR3: CSARPDRGQYNEQFF; DNA: TGCAGTGCTAGGCCGGACAGGGGGCAGTACAATGAGCAGTTCTTC
V: TRBV7-2; J: TRBJ2-4; D: .; size: once; CDR3: CASSLVYSSNTRDIQYF; DNA: TGTGCCAGCAGCTTAGTATATTCCAGCAACACACGGGACATTCAGTACTTC
V: TRBV29-1; J: TRBJ2-1; D: .; size: .; CDR3: CSVEVVRDNEQFF; DNA: TGCAGCGTTGAAGTGGTCAGGGACAATGAGCAGTTCTTC
V: TRBV10-1; J: TRBJ1-2; D: TRBD1; size: .; CDR3: CASSDRGPGQGFYGYTF; DNA: TGCGCCAGCAGTGACCGTGGACCGGGACAGGGATTCTATGGCTACACCTTC
V: TRBV29-1; J: TRBJ2-5; D: .; size: .; CDR3: CSVDGDSKQTQYF; DNA: TGCAGCGTTGACGGGGATAGTAAACAGACCCAGTACTTC
V: TRBV10-2; J: TRBJ2-4; D: .; size: .; CDR3: CASSDPILAKNIQYF; DNA: TGCGCCAGCAGTGACCCTATACTAGCCAAAAACATTCAGTACTTC
V: TRBV29-1; J: TRBJ1-2; D: .; size: .; CDR3: CSVEDREREYGYTF; DNA: TGCAGCGTTGAAGATCGGGAACGGGAGTATGGCTACACCTTC
V: TRBV2; J: TRBJ2-7; D: TRBD1; size: once; CDR3: CASSRLQGDYEQYF; DNA: TGTGCCAGCAGTAGGCTACAGGGGGACTACGAGCAGTACTTC
V: TRBV7-2; J: TRBJ2-1; D: .; size: few; CDR3: CASSVTRSYNEQFF; DNA: TGTGCCAGCAGCGTGACACGGAGTTACAATGAGCAGTTCTTC
V: TRBV27; J: TRBJ2-2; D: .; size: .; CDR3: CASSFYTGELFF; DNA: TGTGCCAGCAGTTTTTACACCGGGGAGCTGTTTTTT
V: TRBV6-6; J: TRBJ2-7; D: .; size: few; CDR3: CASSYTDLSYEQYF; DNA: TGTGCCAGCAGTTACACTGACCTGTCCTACGAGCAGTACTTC
V: TRBV6-5; J: TRBJ2-1; D: .; size: few; CDR3: CASSYGPSSNEQFF; DNA: TGTGCCAGCAGTTACGGCCCTAGTAGCAATGAGCAGTTCTTC
V: TRBV4-3; J: TRBJ1-1; D: .; size: .; CDR3: CASSYSEGGNTEAFF; DNA: TGCGCCAGCAGCTATTCGGAGGGGGGGAACACTGAAGCTTTCTTT
V: TRBV11-2; J: TRBJ2-1; D: TRBD2; size: .; CDR3: CASSFTSGSFPGQFF; DNA: TGTGCCAGCAGCTTTACTAGCGGGAGTTTTCCTGGGCAGTTCTTC
V: TRBV14; J: TRBJ2-1; D: TRBD1; size: once; CDR3: CASSHGGDRGYNEQFF; DNA: TGTGCCAGCAGCCACGGAGGGGACAGGGGTTACAATGAGCAGTTCTTC
V: TRBV13; J: TRBJ2-3; D: .; size: many; CDR3: CASSPISTDTQYF; DNA: TGTGCCAGCAGCCCCATCAGCACAGATACGCAGTATTTT
V: TRBV5-1; J: TRBJ1-1; D: TRBD1; size: .; CDR3: CASSLGETGVNTEAFF; DNA: TGCGCCAGCAGCTTGGGAGAGACAGGGGTAAACACTGAAGCTTTCTTT
V: TRBV5-6; J: TRBJ2-7; D: .; size: .; CDR3: CANSLRPPYEQYF; DNA: TGTGCCAACAGCTTAAGACCTCCCTACGAGCAGTACTTC
V: TRBV12-3/TRBV12-4; J: TRBJ2-1; D: .; size: .; CDR3: CASSLVPSPGLPYNEQFF; DNA: TGTGCCAGCAGTTTAGTTCCATCCCCGGGACTCCCTTACAATGAGCAGTTCTTC
V: TRBV7-9; J: TRBJ2-7; D: .; size: .; CDR3: CASSRTPLGSYEQYF; DNA: TGTGCCAGCAGCCGGACACCCTTAGGGTCCTACGAGCAGTACTTC
V: TRBV12-3/TRBV12-4; J: TRBJ1-1; D: .; size: once; CDR3: CASTRLGGSAFF; DNA: TGTGCCAGCACTAGACTAGGCGGTTCAGCTTTCTTT
V: TRBV28; J: TRBJ1-1; D: .; size: .; CDR3: CASSFSGEGYTEAFF; DNA: TGTGCCAGCAGTTTTTCTGGGGAAGGGTACACTGAAGCTTTCTTT
V: TRBV20-1; J: TRBJ2-5; D: .; size: .; CDR3: CSARAGSLRETQYF; DNA: TGCAGTGCTAGAGCTGGCAGCCTCCGGGAGACCCAGTACTTC
V: TRBV5-1; J: TRBJ1-1; D: TRBD1; size: .; CDR3: CASSSGQGFSTEAFF; DNA: TGCGCCAGCAGCTCGGGACAGGGCTTTAGCACTGAAGCTTTCTTT
V: TRBV6-6; J: TRBJ1-2; D: .; size: .; CDR3: CASSPSSGYTF; DNA: TGTGCCAGCAGCCCCAGCAGTGGCTACACCTTC
V: TRBV2; J: TRBJ2-7; D: .; size: .; CDR3: CASLYDDTYEQYF; DNA: TGTGCCAGCCTATATGACGACACCTACGAGCAGTACTTC
V: TRBV21-1; J: TRBJ2-7; D: .; size: .; CDR3: CARGDYAGDQYF; DNA: TGTGCCAGAGGTGACTACGCTGGGGACCAGTACTTC
V: TRBV20-1; J: TRBJ2-7; D: .; size: .; CDR3: CSARPGSYEQYF; DNA: TGCAGTGCTAGACCCGGATCCTACGAGCAGTACTTC
V: TRBV27; J: TRBJ2-7; D: .; size: .; CDR3: CASSPYASGGYEQYF; DNA: TGTGCCAGCAGTCCGTATGCCTCCGGGGGCTACGAGCAGTACTTC
V: TRBV7-2; J: TRBJ2-3; D: .; size: .; CDR3: CASSLATQGTDTQYF; DNA: TGTGCCAGCAGCTTAGCGACCCAAGGGACAGATACGCAGTATTTT
V: TRBV5-1; J: TRBJ2-1; D: .; size: .; CDR3: CASSVGDRGLINEQFF; DNA: TGCGCCAGCAGCGTCGGGGATCGAGGGTTGATAAATGAGCAGTTCTTC
V: TRBV28; J: TRBJ2-1; D: TRBD1; size: few; CDR3: CASRETGTGYYNEQFF; DNA: TGTGCCAGCAGGGAAACCGGGACAGGATACTACAATGAGCAGTTCTTC
V: TRBV7-2; J: TRBJ2-7; D: TRBD2; size: few; CDR3: CASSPGGAGSYEQYF; DNA: TGTGCCAGCAGCCCCGGGGGGGCCGGGTCCTACGAGCAGTACTTC
V: TRBV6-2/TRBV6-3; J: TRBJ2-3; D: TRBD2; size: .; CDR3: CASSYEPGLVRADTQYF; DNA: TGTGCCAGCAGTTACGAACCAGGACTAGTTAGGGCGGATACGCAGTATTTT
V: TRBV30; J: TRBJ1-1; D: .; size: .; CDR3: CAWSVGTGPAFF; DNA: TGTGCCTGGAGTGTAGGAACAGGGCCCGCTTTCTTT
V: TRBV5-6; J: TRBJ2-1; D: .; size: .; CDR3: CASSGTQGMSFNEQFF; DNA: TGTGCCAGCAGCGGTACACAGGGAATGAGCTTCAATGAGCAGTTCTTC
V: TRBV11-2; J: TRBJ1-5; D: .; size: .; CDR3: CASSSLHGSNQPQHF; DNA: TGTGCCAGCAGCTCCCTTCACGGTAGCAATCAGCCCCAGCATTTT
V: TRBV6-6; J: TRBJ2-1; D: TRBD1; size: .; CDR3: CASFVLGGSLPGEQFF; DNA: TGTGCCAGCTTCGTTCTAGGGGGCTCGCTTCCTGGTGAGCAGTTCTTC
V: TRBV20-1; J: TRBJ2-5; D: TRBD2; size: .; CDR3: CSAPRLAGVLETQYF; DNA: TGCAGTGCCCCTAGACTAGCGGGAGTTTTGGAGACCCAGTACTTC
V: TRBV4-3; J: TRBJ2-1; D: .; size: once; CDR3: CASSQDATGDYNEQFF; DNA: TGCGCCAGCAGCCAGGACGCTACAGGTGATTACAATGAGCAGTTCTTC
V: TRBV5-1; J: TRBJ2-5; D: TRBD2; size: .; CDR3: CASSRPGLADLFQETQYF; DNA: TGCGCCAGCAGCAGACCGGGACTAGCCGACCTATTCCAAGAGACCCAGTACTTC
V: TRBV7-9; J: TRBJ2-7; D: .; size: once; CDR3: CASSGSGGSLYEQYF; DNA: TGTGCCAGCAGCGGGTCGGGGGGCTCTCTCTACGAGCAGTACTTC
V: TRBV27; J: TRBJ1-2; D: TRBD1; size: .; CDR3: CASSWSGQGNYGYTF; DNA: TGTGCCAGCAGTTGGTCGGGACAGGGGAACTATGGCTACACCTTC
V: TRBV12-3/TRBV12-4; J: TRBJ2-1; D: TRBD2; size: .; CDR3: CASSYARGAYNEQFF; DNA: TGTGCCAGCAGTTACGCGCGGGGGGCCTACAATGAGCAGTTCTTC
V: TRBV24-1; J: TRBJ2-1; D: TRBD2; size: .; CDR3: CATSDLTLAGPPGQEQFF; DNA: TGTGCCACCAGTGATTTAACGCTAGCGGGGCCGCCGGGTCAAGAGCAGTTCTTC
V: TRBV12-3/TRBV12-4; J: TRBJ2-5; D: .; size: .; CDR3: CASSTGQETQYF; DNA: TGTGCCAGCTCCACGGGGCAAGAGACCCAGTACTTC